This T cell receptor beta chain was retrieved from a study of blood T cell repertoires in COVID-19. Whole-study context: Researchers got acute and convalescent COVID-19 samples from the United States, Italy and Spain.

The germline V gene encodes CDR1 SGHTA and CDR2 FQGNSA. This CDR3 has 15 amino acids. The V and J ends lost 1 base and 4 bases, in that order; junction bases with no gene match: 6. Some clones are missing from TCRdb's copy, which holds only in-frame ones; the method was immunoSEQ multiplex PCR. Of approximately 190,000 clones listed, around 80% were seen once; the top ten hold 14%. Sequenced sample: peripheral blood. V and J are TRBV7-2 and TRBJ2-7; 8 nucleotides line up with TRBD2. This receptor was taken from a man in his thirties or forties with active or convalescent COVID-19. CDR3 amino acids: CASSLGLTSEYEQYF. The CDR3 DNA is TGTGCCAGCAGCTTAGGCCTGACTAGCGAGTACGAGCAGTACTTC.